This T cell receptor (beta chain) was identified in a study of CD8+ T cells in alopecia areata. Background on the study: The study gave tofacitinib for 6 to 18 months, then 6 months off drug.

This clone was counted between two and nine times. Its antigen is unknown. Looked up from germline, CDR1 is SGDLS and CDR2 is YYNGEE. The CDR3 contains 15 residues. The V and J ends lost 3 bases and 7 bases respectively, with 19 bases between them. This sample's treatment: oral pan-JAK inhibitor, 5-10 mg twice daily. In each case, RNA was isolated and then reverse transcribed into cDNA as the sequencing template. Assay used: immunoSEQ multiplex PCR; TCRdb lists only in-frame clones, some missing. This sample has over 150,000 clones, with approximately 57% found just once. Study results and caveats: Numerous expanded lesional clones remained in scalp and blood during tofacitinib. The study found tofacitinib significantly decreased scalp clonality and expanded CD8+ clones among the top 100. An increase in clonality over normal scalp was evident in lesional scalp, especially alopecia totalis/universalis.

The sequenced sample was CD4+ T cells sorted from blood, obtained at week 24, from a patient treated with tofacitinib. V is TRBV9 and J is TRBJ2-5; D might be TRBD1 (6 bases). The TCR comes from a human donor with alopecia areata. This CDR3 is CASSASGTSEATQYF. CDR3 nucleotide sequence: TGTGCCAGCAGCGCTTCCGGGACATCTGAGGCGACCCAGTACTTC. Combining the CDR3 with reference TRBV9 and TRBJ2-5 gives the whole variable domain DSGVTQTPKHLITATGQRVTLRCSPRSGDLSVYWYQQSLDQGLQFLIQYYNGEERAKGNILERFSAQQFPDLHSELNLSSLELGDSALYFCASSASGTSEATQYFGPGTRLLVL.